Included here is one T cell receptor beta chain sequence, with context. Its target is not known. V was pared by 0 bases and J by 0 bases, with 18 bases between. This CDR3 has 18 amino acids. Germline lookup yields CDR1 SGHKS and CDR2 YYEKEE (reference sequence). Primers included in the PCR were 60 Vbeta and 13 Jbeta primers. Here immunoSEQ multiplex PCR was the method, and the copy in TCRdb shows in-frame clones only, minus some. The table lists 26,000 or so clones, 60% to 80% of them singletons. The sample comes from a study of cytomegalovirus exposure and HLA in healthy donors. Study-wide results and caveats: The study flagged approximately 180 TCR beta chains as cytomegalovirus-associated. After further analysis at a later stage, 16,951 TCR beta sequences were associated with HLA alleles at 0.05 false discovery rate.

Sequencing was carried out using PBMCs. The rearrangement uses TRBV5-5 and TRBJ1-2, with D hard to call. The receptor's source is a male donor in good health and CMV-seronegative. CDR3 in amino acids: CASSLVSGFTTTNYGYTF. In nucleotides, the CDR3 is TGTGCCAGCAGCTTGGTCTCGGGGTTTACCACTACTAACTATGGCTACACCTTC.